What follows are 25 T cell receptor beta chains derived from one specimen sequenced in a study of blood T cells in healthy people across ages. Primed by a sample-barcoded 5' primer and a J-beta primer mix, a second PCR proceeded for 7 to 11 cycles. TCRdb reanalysed the 5' RACE reads using MiXCR and keeps one entry per CDR3 protein. Of fewer than 800,000 distinct CDR3 sequences in the sample, around 25% were seen once. This sample was also put to use in a study of T cells of mothers and their children.

Sequenced input: blood. Every receptor here comes from a boy younger than 18 in good health.

This clonotype turned up a few times. The J gene is TRBJ1-1, the V gene TRBV20-1, with D unclear. V shed 0 bases and J shed 4 bases, with 21 bases lying between them. CDR3 size: 17 residues. CDR1 DFQATT and CDR2 SNEGSKA come from the germline V gene (reference sequence). Written as DNA, the CDR3 is TGCAGTGCTAGAGATCTCGTTCGGCAGGCTGATTTCACTGAAGCTTTCTTT. Translating it yields CSARDLVRQADFTEAFF.

This chain uses TRBV3-1 with TRBJ2-7, with D perhaps matching TRBD1 or TRBD2 (5 bases each). The V gene lost 2 bases and the J gene lost 1 base, with 12 bases spanning the gap. Germline V lookup: CDR1 LGHDT, CDR2 YNNKEL (reference sequence). The CDR3 runs to 15 residues. CDR3 sequence: CASSQPERGSYEQYF. The DNA of the CDR3 is TGTGCCAGCAGCCAACCCGAGAGGGGATCCTACGAGCAGTACTTC.

The V gene is TRBV14, the J gene TRBJ2-5, with D tentatively TRBD1 (6 bases). Germline V lookup: CDR1 SGHDN, CDR2 FVKESK. V was shortened by 5 bases and J by 1 base, with 14 bases between the two germline ends. CDR3 length: 15 amino acids. The CDR3 nucleotides read TGTGCCAGCAGCTTAGACAGGCGGTCCCAAGAGACCCAGTACTTC. Its protein is CASSLDRRSQETQYF.

The V call is TRBV9, the J call TRBJ2-5; 8 bases map to TRBD1. The CDR3 spans 13 residues. Germline assignment: CDR1 SGDLS and CDR2 YYNGEE. The V and J ends lost 3 bases and 5 bases, in that order; junction bases with no gene match: 3. The CDR3 protein is CASSAGQVETQYF. For the CDR3, the DNA is TGTGCCAGCAGCGCGGGACAGGTGGAGACCCAGTACTTC.

This clonotype was observed once. The rearrangement links TRBV29-1 to TRBJ1-1; a possible D gene is TRBD1 (6 bases). In germline, CDR1 is SQVTM, CDR2 ANQGSEA. The length of the CDR3 is 13 residues. V was clipped by 2 bases and J by 4 bases, with 11 bases between them. Here the CDR3 reads CSVERGHGTEAFF. The CDR3 DNA is TGCAGCGTTGAACGGGGGCACGGCACTGAAGCTTTCTTT.

V and J are TRBV10-3 and TRBJ2-3, with no clear D. Trimming left V 2 bases short and J 3 bases short, with 12 bases between. Germline V gene data show CDR1 as ENHRY and CDR2 as SYGVKD. This CDR3 has 15 residues. For the CDR3, the DNA is TGTGCCATCAGTGAGAATCTAGGCGAGACAGATACGCAGTATTTT. Translated, it gives CAISENLGETDTQYF.

This chain's CDR3 is CASSPLRGGQLYNEQFF. CDR3 in DNA: TGTGCCAGCTCACCACTTAGGGGCGGACAGCTTTACAATGAGCAGTTCTTC. The rearrangement uses TRBV18 and TRBJ2-1, with a tentative D call TRBD1 (6 bases). The CDR3 runs 17 residues. Trimming took off 1 base at V and 4 bases at J, with 17 bases between the two ends. Looked up from germline, CDR1 is KGHSH and CDR2 is LQKENI.

The chain uses TRBV7-9 and TRBJ2-4; D gene uncertain. The V gene lost 6 bases and the J gene lost 10 bases, with 10 bases spanning the gap. The CDR3 has 11 residues. Germline assignment: CDR1 SEHNR and CDR2 FQNEAQ (reference sequence). The CDR3 DNA is TGTGCCAGCAGTTTGATGCTAATTCAGTACTTC. This sequence encodes CASSLMLIQYF.

The CDR3, as DNA: TGTGCCAGCAGCTCGGGGGGTTTTCAGTACTTC. It encodes CASSSGGFQYF. V is TRBV12-3 or TRBV12-4 and J is TRBJ2-4; 7 nucleotides align to TRBD2. The CDR3 covers 11 residues. J was trimmed by 11 bases and V by 6 bases; bases with no gene match: 4.

In this sample, this clonotype turned up once. At one end the junction does not follow the germline gene, possibly because of a read error. The V gene is TRBV28, the J gene TRBJ1-5; D is undetermined. The CDR3 consists of 15 residues. Per germline, CDR1 MDHEN and CDR2 SYDVKM. CDR3 loop: CACSEQTYSNQPQHF. As DNA, the CDR3 is TGTGCCTGCAGTGAGCAGACATATAGCAATCAGCCCCAGCATTTT. Full variable domain (remainder filled in from reference TRBV28 and TRBJ1-5): DVKVTQSSRYLVKRTGEKVFLECVQDMDHENMFWYRQDPGLGLRLIYFSYDVKMKEKGDIPEGYSVSREKKERFSLILESASTNQTSMYLCACSEQTYSNQPQHFGDGTRLSIL.

The table lists this clonotype with a few counts. This chain joins TRBV27 and TRBJ2-5; 10 nucleotides align to TRBD1. Germline trimming cut 6 bases from V and 5 bases from J; bases unmatched to any gene: 9. Germline V lookup: CDR1 MNHEY, CDR2 SMNVEV (reference sequence). The CDR3 sequence is 15 residues long. CDR3 residues: CASSTWTGGEETQYF. CDR3 nucleotide sequence: TGTGCCAGCAGCACATGGACAGGGGGAGAGGAGACCCAGTACTTC.

This clonotype turned up a few times. V gene TRBV24-1 combines with J gene TRBJ2-1, with D unclear. The germline CDR1 and CDR2 sequences are KGHDR and SFDVKD. This CDR3 is 13 amino acids long. V was trimmed by 6 bases and J by 6 bases, leaving 11 bases between them. As DNA, the CDR3 is TGTGCCACCAGTCCCCGCGAGCTCAATGAGCAGTTCTTC. Residues: CATSPRELNEQFF.

This clonotype has only a few counts. This chain connects TRBV7-9 to TRBJ2-2; the D is unclear. CDR1 is SEHNR and CDR2 is FQNEAQ in the germline V gene (reference sequence). V shed 2 bases and J shed 1 base, with 11 bases lying between them. The CDR3 consists of 16 residues. CDR3 bases: TGTGCCAGCAGCTTACTAAGTGAAAGGAACACCGGGGAGCTGTTTTTT. Translation: CASSLLSERNTGELFF.

This clonotype has only one observation. The rearrangement links TRBV7-2 to TRBJ2-5; D might be TRBD1 or TRBD2, each matching 5 bases. CDR3 length equals 15 residues. Per the germline V gene, CDR1 is SGHTA and CDR2 is FQGNSA. V was pared by 1 base and J by 5 bases, with 14 bases between. The DNA for the CDR3 is TGTGCCAGCAGCTTAGGTAGACGGGGCAGTGAGACCCAGTACTTC. Protein product: CASSLGRRGSETQYF. The full variable domain, its missing parts supplied by reference TRBV7-2 and TRBJ2-5, is GAGVSQSPSNKVTEKGKDVELRCDPISGHTALYWYRQSLGQGLEFLIYFQGNSAPDKSGLPSDRFSAERTGGSVSTLTIQRTQQEDSAVYLCASSLGRRGSETQYFGPGTRLLVL.

This clonotype has only a few counts. J is TRBJ2-5 and V is TRBV7-9, with TRBD2 matching 10 bases. Germline values: CDR1 SEHNR, CDR2 FQNEAQ (reference sequence). CDR3 length equals 18 residues. V gave up 1 base and J gave up 2 bases; unmatched junction bases: 10. The CDR3 region is CASSLVPAGAGGQETQYF. The DNA of the CDR3 is TGTGCCAGCAGCTTAGTCCCCGCCGGAGCGGGAGGGCAAGAGACCCAGTACTTC.

This chain joins TRBV7-2 and TRBJ1-1; 9 bases match TRBD1. With 5 bases clipped from V and 3 bases from J, the junction kept 4 bases outside the gene matches. Germline values: CDR1 SGHTA, CDR2 FQGNSA. The CDR3 runs to 14 residues. The DNA for the CDR3 is TGTGCCAGCAGCCCCTGGGACAGGGACACTGAAGCTTTCTTT. Protein: CASSPWDRDTEAFF. The full variable domain, its missing parts supplied by reference TRBV7-2 and TRBJ1-1, is GAGVSQSPSNKVTEKGKDVELRCDPISGHTALYWYRQSLGQGLEFLIYFQGNSAPDKSGLPSDRFSAERTGGSVSTLTIQRTQQEDSAVYLCASSPWDRDTEAFFGQGTRLTVV.

The chain combines TRBV11-1 with TRBJ2-5; D ambiguous. The CDR3 has 14 amino acids. V was clipped by 2 bases and J by 5 bases, with 12 bases between them. CDR1 SGHAT and CDR2 FQDESV come from the germline V gene (reference sequence). CDR3 sequence reads: CASSLWTGRETQYF. DNA for the CDR3: TGTGCCAGCAGCTTATGGACCGGCCGGGAGACCCAGTACTTC.

The chain has TRBV28 and TRBJ1-4; tentative D call: TRBD1 (5 bases). Germline V gene sequence: CDR1 MDHEN, CDR2 SYDVKM. Trimming took off 5 bases at V and 6 bases at J, with 13 bases between the two ends. The CDR3 has 14 residues. The CDR3 is CASSPGTAHEKLFF. The CDR3 DNA is TGTGCCAGCAGTCCCGGGACCGCGCATGAAAAACTGTTTTTT.

The CDR3 reads CASSPTWFGPEAFF. The DNA for the CDR3 is TGTGCCAGCAGCCCTACTTGGTTCGGACCTGAAGCTTTCTTT. The chain carries TRBV7-2 and TRBJ1-1, with D hard to call. There are 14 residues in the CDR3. Germline CDR1 is SGHTA and CDR2 is FQGNSA. V shed 5 bases and J shed 6 bases, with 16 bases lying between them.

The J gene is TRBJ1-4, the V gene TRBV7-9; TRBD1 agrees at 8 bases. The germline CDR1 and CDR2 sequences are SEHNR and FQNEAQ (reference sequence). The CDR3 length is 17 residues. Trimming at V came to 2 bases and at J to 6 bases, leaving 11 bases not matched to a gene. The CDR3 sequence: CASSLFGAGTGDEKLFF. The CDR3 DNA follows: TGTGCCAGCAGCTTATTTGGGGCGGGGACAGGAGATGAAAAACTGTTTTTT. The whole variable domain, remainder taken from reference TRBV7-9 and TRBJ1-4, is DTGVSQNPRHKITKRGQNVTFRCDPISEHNRLYWYRQTLGQGPEFLTYFQNEAQLEKSRLLSDRFSAERPKGSFSTLEIQRTEQGDSAMYLCASSLFGAGTGDEKLFFGSGTQLSVL.

Only a few counts were recorded for this clonotype. CDR3 nucleotides: TGTGCCAGCATGGGGACTAGCGGGGGGACCGGTGAGCAGTTCTTC. Its translation is CASMGTSGGTGEQFF. The genes are TRBV2 and TRBJ2-5; 15 bases are shared with TRBD2. The closer fit of TRBJ2-1 to the DNA end suggests the J call may be wrong. CDR1 is SNHLY and CDR2 is FYNNEI in the germline V gene. The CDR3 loop spans 15 amino acids.

V and J are TRBV20-1 and TRBJ1-2, with TRBD1 as a possible D gene (5 bases). Germline CDR1 reads DFQATT; CDR2 reads SNEGSKA (reference sequence). The V end lost 2 bases, the J end lost 5 bases, and 9 bases lay between the germline ends. CDR3 length: 12 amino acids. This CDR3 is CSARPGTYGYTF. Written as DNA, the CDR3 is TGCAGTGCTAGACCAGGGACTTATGGCTACACCTTC.

The chain employs TRBV12-3 or TRBV12-4 and TRBJ2-2; D might be TRBD2 (5 bases). The V end was cut by 6 bases, the J end by 7 bases, with 9 bases between. CDR3 length equals 12 residues. As DNA, the CDR3 is TGTGCCAGCAGGGAGGTTTTCGGGGAGCTGTTTTTT. It codes for CASREVFGELFF.

In its sample, this clonotype was seen a few times. This chain links TRBV5-1 with TRBJ1-1; 10 bases fit TRBD1. The trim removed 3 bases at V and 7 bases at J, leaving 6 bases unmatched. Germline V gene sequence: CDR1 SGHRS, CDR2 YFSETQ. The CDR3 consists of 14 residues. CDR3 sequence (DNA): TGCGCCAGCAGCTCCGGGACAGGGGTTATTGAAGCTTTCTTT. It encodes CASSSGTGVIEAFF.

The genes are TRBV29-1 and TRBJ1-2, with TRBD1 matching 9 bases. The CDR3 has 13 amino acids. V lost 4 bases and J lost 7; bases outside the gene matches: 7. CDR1 and CDR2 (germline): SQVTM, ANQGSEA. Here the CDR3 DNA reads TGCAGCGTTGCCGGGACAGGGACTGGTGGCTACACCTTC. It specifies CSVAGTGTGGYTF. Full variable domain (rest looked up from reference TRBV29-1 and TRBJ1-2): SAVISQKPSRDICQRGTSLTIQCQVDSQVTMMFWYRQQPGQSLTLIATANQGSEATYESGFVIDKFPISRPNLTFSTLTVSNMSPEDSSIYLCSVAGTGTGGYTFGSGTRLTVV.